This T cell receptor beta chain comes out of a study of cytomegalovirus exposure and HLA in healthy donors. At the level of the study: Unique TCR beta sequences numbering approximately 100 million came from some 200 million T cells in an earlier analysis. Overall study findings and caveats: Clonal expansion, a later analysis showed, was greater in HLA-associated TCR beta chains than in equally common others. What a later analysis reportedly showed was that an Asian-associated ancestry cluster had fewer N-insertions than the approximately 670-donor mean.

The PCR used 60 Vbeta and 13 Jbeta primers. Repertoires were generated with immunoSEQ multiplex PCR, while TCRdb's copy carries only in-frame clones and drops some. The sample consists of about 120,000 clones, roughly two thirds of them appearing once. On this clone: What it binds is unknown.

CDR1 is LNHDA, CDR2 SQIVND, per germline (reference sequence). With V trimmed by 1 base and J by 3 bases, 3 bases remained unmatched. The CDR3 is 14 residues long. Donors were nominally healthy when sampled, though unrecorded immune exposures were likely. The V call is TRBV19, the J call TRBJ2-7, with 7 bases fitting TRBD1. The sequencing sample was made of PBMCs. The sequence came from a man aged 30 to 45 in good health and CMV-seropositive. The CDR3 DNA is TGTGCCAGTAGTATAGTCCCAGGGGGCTACGAGCAGTACTTC. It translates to CASSIVPGGYEQYF.